The entry below describes one T cell receptor (beta chain). The antigen is not known. CDR1 MDHEN and CDR2 SYDVKM come from the germline V gene. V lost 6 bases, J lost 0 bases, and 17 bases lay in between. There are 16 residues in the CDR3. This record belongs to a study of early stage breast cancer tumors. Study-level information: Most invasive tumors, about 75% of the 16, were ER+/PR+/HER2-. Findings and limits, study-wide: In about 90% of the 16 patients, blood comparison separated tumor from normal breast.

Clones were read by immunoSEQ multiplex PCR, and TCRdb kept only the in-frame ones, dropping some. Here the sample spans roughly 3,600 clones, 65% to 75% being singletons. This receptor was identified in a person aged 35-49 years with breast cancer. Input material: breast tumor tissue. This chain connects TRBV28 to TRBJ1-2; no definite D call. The CDR3, as DNA: TGTGCCAGCAGAAGCTCCCGACGGATTACTAACTATGGCTACACCTTC. This gives the protein CASRSSRRITNYGYTF.